This TCR beta chain derives from a study of T-cell reconstitution after alpha-beta-depleted transplantation in children listed by TCRdb under 2016. Regarding the complete study: T-cell immune reconstitution after TCRalphabeta/CD19-depleted allogeneic hematopoietic cell transplantation in children was quantitatively tracked in the study by means of TCR repertoire profiling.

Via the germline V gene, CDR1 is SQVTM and CDR2 ANQGSEA. The CDR3 holds 11 amino acids from the cysteine to the phenylalanine. Just the 33-base CDR3 DNA is kept, in frame starting at base 1. V is reduced by 5 bases and J by 2 bases, leaving a spacing of 7 bases between them. The library was generated by PCR. Instrument on record: Illumina HiSeq 2500. To normalize quantification of the TCRbeta repertoire, the TCR libraries were built with molecular barcoding that relied on unique molecular identifiers. TCRdb reran the public reads through fastp at Q25 and MiXCR, keeping productive beta chains. Rows merge per CDR3 protein into single entries with the most common DNA and genes. The sample profile shows some 490,000 distinct CDR3 sequences; approximately 13% of them were found once. The ten biggest clones cover about 5.4% of the sample. The sample holds a few counts of this clonotype. Its specific antigen is unknown. No per-base quality is available; no much larger clone lies one base away.

The material sequenced was PBMCs from the stem cell graft donor, taken from the stem cell graft. This receptor chain uses TRBV29-1 and TRBJ2-7; the D segment could be TRBD1, given 5 matching bases. The source is a human donor who donated a stem cell graft to a child with combined immunodeficiency. The bases are TGCAGCGTTCAAGGGGCCTACGAGCAGTACTTC. Its product reads: CSVQGAYEQYF.